This T cell receptor beta chain was identified in a study of blood T cells in healthy people across ages. Study-wide results and caveats: With age, beta diversity per million T cells declined roughly linearly, significantly by approximately 41.

This clonotype has only a few counts. Its target is unknown. Peripheral blood, approximately 10 milliliters per donor, was collected. Sample-barcoded 5' priming and a J-beta primer mix drove a second PCR of about 6 to 11 cycles. In TCRdb, the 5' RACE reads were re-called with MiXCR into one record per CDR3 protein. There are over 1.5 million distinct CDR3 sequences in the sample; 40% to 55% occur only once, and approximately 2.1% lies in the top ten. CDR3 length: 13 residues. Trimming took 7 bases from V and 6 from J, leaving 19 bases between them. Germline-derived CDR1 and CDR2 are DFQATT and SNEGSKA (reference sequence).

The TCR sequence derives from a woman in her forties in good health. The chain carries TRBV20-1 and TRBJ2-7, with D perhaps TRBD1 (6 bases). Source material: blood. The CDR3 is CSGGDTNSGEQYF. The DNA for the CDR3 is TGCAGTGGAGGGGACACAAACTCGGGCGAGCAGTACTTC.